This paragraph reports one TCR beta chain. Its antigen is unknown. Germline assignment: CDR1 LGHDT and CDR2 YNNKEL (reference sequence). This CDR3 contains 16 residues. J lost 4 bases, V lost 1 base, and 6 bases had no gene match. The record originates from a study of response to subunit inactivated influenza vaccine. Findings and limits, study-wide: The authors suggested that few new T cells are recruited per seasonal influenza vaccination.

MiXCR, applied by TCRdb to the RT-PCR reads, yields one record per CDR3 protein. The sample records some 520,000 distinct CDR3 sequences, approximately 15% being singletons. The origin of this receptor is a man between 50 and 75 years old who received an inactivated influenza vaccine. This chain links TRBV3-1 with TRBJ2-2; 7 positions agree with TRBD2. The sample in question was CD4+ T cells sorted from PBMCs, obtained around 25 months after vaccination. CDR3 coding DNA: TGTGCCAGCAGCCAAGTTGCGGGGGTAACCACCGGGGAGCTGTTTTTT. This encodes CASSQVAGVTTGELFF.